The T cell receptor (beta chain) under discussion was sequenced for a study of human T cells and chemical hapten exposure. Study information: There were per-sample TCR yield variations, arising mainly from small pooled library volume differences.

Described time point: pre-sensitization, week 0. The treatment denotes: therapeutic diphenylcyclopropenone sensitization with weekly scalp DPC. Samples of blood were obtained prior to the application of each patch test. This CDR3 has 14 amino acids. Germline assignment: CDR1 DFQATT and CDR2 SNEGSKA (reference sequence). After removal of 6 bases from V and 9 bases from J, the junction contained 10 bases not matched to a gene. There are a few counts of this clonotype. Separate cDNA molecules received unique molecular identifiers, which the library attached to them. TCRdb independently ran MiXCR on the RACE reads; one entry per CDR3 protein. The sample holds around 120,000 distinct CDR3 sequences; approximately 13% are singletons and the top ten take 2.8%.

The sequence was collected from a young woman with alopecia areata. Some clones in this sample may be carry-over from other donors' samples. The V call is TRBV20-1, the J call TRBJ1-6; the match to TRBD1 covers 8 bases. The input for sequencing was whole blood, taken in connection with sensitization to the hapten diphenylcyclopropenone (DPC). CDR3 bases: TGCAGTGCCCCCAGGACAGGGTATTTTTCACCCCTCCACTTT. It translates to CSAPRTGYFSPLHF.